These 6 T cell receptor beta chains were all obtained from the same sample, sequenced in a study of T cells in Graves' hyperthyroidism and ophthalmopathy. Amplified regions were TCR beta CDR3 sequences from RNA transcripts. HTBI primers were employed in a first-round RT-PCR of the TCR CDR3. Via MiXCR, TCRdb re-called the multiplex PCR reads, giving one row per CDR3 protein. The sample has about 570,000 distinct CDR3 sequences; about half are singletons. The sample was peripheral blood or thyroid tissue (not recorded which). These TCRs come from an adult woman with Graves' disease, either hyperthyroidism or ophthalmopathy (not recorded which).

The V call is TRBV2, the J call TRBJ1-5; no clear D. In germline, CDR1 is SNHLY, CDR2 FYNNEI. V lost 1 base and J 5 bases, leaving 6 bases between the germline ends. This CDR3 region has 13 residues. The chain's CDR3 is CASSEDGHQPQHF. The CDR3 DNA reads TGTGCCAGCAGTGAAGACGGCCATCAGCCCCAGCATTTT.

J is TRBJ2-2 and V is TRBV24-1; the D is unclear. This CDR3 comprises 15 residues. CDR1 is KGHDR and CDR2 is SFDVKD in the germline V gene. Deletions cut 3 bases from V and 0 bases from J, with 7 bases between. CDR3 region: CATSDSYANTGELFF. CDR3 DNA: TGTGCCACCAGTGATAGCTACGCGAACACCGGGGAGCTGTTTTTT.

The table lists this clonotype with many counts. The chain links TRBV6-5 to TRBJ2-5; 11 bases are a match to TRBD2. This CDR3 spans 19 amino acids. Germline CDR1 MNHEY, CDR2 SVGAGI. Losses at the gene ends were 0 bases for V and 5 bases for J; bases not matched to a gene: 14. CDR3 loop: CASSYSDWTSGSFGETQYF. The DNA of the CDR3 is TGTGCCAGCAGTTACTCCGACTGGACTAGCGGGTCTTTCGGGGAGACCCAGTACTTC.

In its sample, this clonotype was seen many times. The chain joins TRBV29-1 to TRBJ2-7; TRBD1 agrees at 7 bases. Germline V lookup: CDR1 SQVTM, CDR2 ANQGSEA. The CDR3 is 12 amino acids. Trimming at V came to 6 bases and at J to 2 bases, leaving 4 bases not matched to a gene. CDR3 amino acids: CSVSGTAYEQYF. DNA of the CDR3: TGCAGCGTGTCCGGGACAGCCTACGAGCAGTACTTC.

In regard to this clonotype: A single base separates this from a much larger clone, so it may be a read error. V gene TRBV15 combines with J gene TRBJ1-6; possible D gene TRBD1, 6 bases. Germline-derived CDR1 and CDR2 are LNHNV and YYDKDF (reference sequence). The CDR3 spans 15 residues. V was clipped by 0 bases and J by 10 bases, with 13 bases between them. In DNA form, the CDR3 reads TGTGCCACCAGCAGAGATGGGGGCTCGGGATCACCCCTCCACTTT. It codes for CATSRDGGSGSPLHF.

The table lists this clonotype with many counts. The chain links TRBV5-1 to TRBJ2-7; D possibly corresponds to TRBD2 (6 bases). The CDR3 sequence is 12 residues long. Looked up from germline, CDR1 is SGHRS and CDR2 is YFSETQ. V gave up 2 bases and J gave up 5 bases, with 8 bases separating them. For the CDR3, the DNA is TGCGCCAGCAGCTTTGGCGGGAACGAGCAGTACTTC. This translates into CASSFGGNEQYF.